A selection of T cell receptor beta chains follows, all from one sample in a study of blood T cell repertoires in COVID-19. This table comes from immunoSEQ multiplex PCR, and its TCRdb copy is limited to in-frame clones, with some not included. The table has fewer than 250,000 clones, roughly nine tenths seen once. Material for sequencing was peripheral blood. These receptors were collected from a man aged 40-49 years with acute or convalescent COVID-19. CDR3s include the opening cysteine and the closing phenylalanine or tryptophan. A D gene is named only where the DNA matches it firmly. Clone sizes are given selectively: once, few, many, or a class where the clone is expanded.

V gene: TRBV9
D gene: TRBD1
J gene: TRBJ2-1
clone size: -
CDR3 protein: CASSVVGGTGGWDEQFF
CDR3 DNA: TGTGCCAGCAGCGTAGTGGGTGGGACAGGGGGTTGGGATGAGCAGTTCTTC

V gene: TRBV5-1
D gene: -
J gene: TRBJ2-1
clone size: -
CDR3 protein: CASSRVSLGISYNEQFF
CDR3 DNA: TGCGCCAGCAGCCGGGTATCTCTCGGGATCTCCTACAATGAGCAGTTCTTC

V gene: TRBV6-5
D gene: -
J gene: TRBJ1-4
clone size: -
CDR3 protein: CASSITLNREKLFF
CDR3 DNA: TGTGCCAGCAGCATAACCCTGAACAGGGAAAAACTGTTTTTT

V gene: TRBV18
D gene: TRBD1
J gene: TRBJ2-7
clone size: -
CDR3 protein: CASSFGTGDEQYF
CDR3 DNA: TGTGCCAGCTCGTTCGGGACAGGGGACGAGCAGTACTTC

V gene: TRBV18
D gene: -
J gene: TRBJ2-1
clone size: -
CDR3 protein: CASSPRQVGEQFF
CDR3 DNA: TGTGCCAGCTCACCACGACAGGTCGGTGAGCAGTTCTTC

V gene: TRBV5-4
D gene: TRBD2
J gene: TRBJ2-1
clone size: -
CDR3 protein: CASSTDPSGYNEQFF
CDR3 DNA: TGTGCCAGCAGCACCGACCCTAGCGGTTACAATGAGCAGTTCTTC

V gene: TRBV5-1
D gene: -
J gene: TRBJ2-7
clone size: -
CDR3 protein: CASSLTQSYEQYF
CDR3 DNA: TGCGCCAGCAGCTTGACACAGAGCTACGAGCAGTACTTC

V gene: TRBV2
D gene: TRBD1
J gene: TRBJ1-1
clone size: -
CDR3 protein: CASSEGEGQATAFF
CDR3 DNA: TGTGCCAGCAGTGAAGGGGAGGGACAGGCGACAGCTTTCTTT

V gene: TRBV5-1
D gene: -
J gene: TRBJ2-5
clone size: -
CDR3 protein: CASSSPIGGRYEETQYF
CDR3 DNA: TGCGCCAGCAGCTCACCCATTGGAGGGAGGTATGAAGAGACCCAGTACTTC

V gene: TRBV3-1/TRBV3-2
D gene: -
J gene: TRBJ1-1
clone size: -
CDR3 protein: CASSQDRARGYTEAFF
CDR3 DNA: TGTGCCAGCAGCCAAGATAGGGCCAGGGGATATACTGAAGCTTTCTTT

V gene: TRBV29-1
D gene: TRBD2
J gene: TRBJ2-7
clone size: -
CDR3 protein: CSVQREEYEQYF
CDR3 DNA: TGCAGCGTTCAGCGGGAGGAATACGAGCAGTACTTC

V gene: TRBV7-8
D gene: -
J gene: TRBJ2-7
clone size: -
CDR3 protein: CASSSQSRDEQYF
CDR3 DNA: TGTGCCAGCAGCTCCCAGTCGAGGGACGAGCAGTACTTC

V gene: TRBV27
D gene: TRBD2
J gene: TRBJ2-7
clone size: once
CDR3 protein: CASSSGTSGYEQYF
CDR3 DNA: TGTGCCAGCAGTTCGGGGACTAGCGGCTACGAGCAGTACTTC

V gene: TRBV19
D gene: TRBD2
J gene: TRBJ2-1
clone size: -
CDR3 protein: CPAGGWLNEQFF
CDR3 DNA: TGTCCTGCGGGAGGGTGGTTGAATGAGCAGTTCTTC

V gene: TRBV7-9
D gene: -
J gene: TRBJ1-5
clone size: -
CDR3 protein: CASSFGGQDQPQHF
CDR3 DNA: TGTGCCAGCAGCTTCGGGGGGCAGGATCAGCCCCAGCATTTT

V gene: TRBV11-2
D gene: TRBD1
J gene: TRBJ2-7
clone size: -
CDR3 protein: CASSLGQGKQYF
CDR3 DNA: TGTGCCAGCAGCCTTGGACAGGGGAAGCAGTACTTC

V gene: TRBV2
D gene: TRBD1
J gene: TRBJ1-2
clone size: -
CDR3 protein: CASSEAGTDYGYTF
CDR3 DNA: TGTGCCAGCAGTGAAGCCGGGACAGACTATGGCTACACCTTC

V gene: TRBV6-6
D gene: -
J gene: TRBJ1-1
clone size: -
CDR3 protein: CASSYSDGGIEAFF
CDR3 DNA: TGTGCCAGCAGTTACTCGGACGGAGGGATTGAAGCTTTCTTT

V gene: TRBV1
D gene: -
J gene: TRBJ2-7
clone size: -
CDR3 protein: CTSSQRSSGLAVYEQYF
CDR3 DNA: TGCACCAGCAGCCAGAGGTCGTCTGGACTAGCGGTCTACGAGCAGTACTTC

V gene: TRBV10-3
D gene: TRBD1
J gene: TRBJ2-7
clone size: -
CDR3 protein: CATRDRRTYEQYF
CDR3 DNA: TGTGCCACCCGGGACAGGCGAACCTACGAGCAGTACTTC

V gene: TRBV6-2/TRBV6-3
D gene: -
J gene: TRBJ2-5
clone size: -
CDR3 protein: CASSPPQWGVFPETQYF
CDR3 DNA: TGTGCCAGCAGCCCCCCGCAATGGGGAGTGTTTCCAGAGACCCAGTACTTC

V gene: TRBV14
D gene: -
J gene: TRBJ1-3
clone size: once
CDR3 protein: CASSQDPVSGNTIYF
CDR3 DNA: TGTGCCAGCAGCCAAGACCCGGTCTCTGGAAACACCATATATTTT

V gene: TRBV21-1
D gene: -
J gene: TRBJ2-3
clone size: -
CDR3 protein: CATNGGLAGGEADTQYF
CDR3 DNA: TGTGCCACCAACGGGGGACTAGCGGGGGGAGAGGCAGATACGCAGTATTTT